This T cell receptor (beta chain) was profiled in a study of a mutant IDH1 vaccine in newly diagnosed glioma. Study details: Of the patients given treatment, 62.5% were male and around 38% were female, and a mean age of about 44 years was recorded.

Note on this clone: The antigen remains unidentified.

Here immunoSEQ multiplex PCR was the method, and the copy in TCRdb shows in-frame clones only, minus some. The sample holds about 54,000 clones, approximately 87% seen once. Time point meaning: week 35, safety follow-up. Each vaccine dose was 300 ug of mutant IDH1 20-mer peptide, with topical imiquimod. The material was PBMCs, obtained from a glioma patient whose treatment included an IDH1 peptide vaccine. The sequence derives from a man aged 40-49 years with glioma.

CDR3 sequence (DNA): TGTGCTAGTGGGGGTACCCCGGGCGGGAGCCCCCAGCATTTT. Translation gives CASGGTPGGSPQHF. The chain links TRBV12-5 to TRBJ1-5; D uncertain. CDR3 size: 14 residues. Trimming left V 6 bases short and J 10 bases short, with 19 bases between. Germline V gene sequence: CDR1 LGHNT, CDR2 FRNRAP.